Listed here are 10 T cell receptor beta chains from one sample, sequenced in a study of shared clonotypes between healthy human individuals. CD8 cells classed as naive were CD45RO-negative and positively selected for CCR7, excluding terminally differentiated effector memory CD45RA+ cells. Libraries were prepared by immunoSEQ multiplex PCR; TCRdb keeps only in-frame clonotypes and omits some of them. The table has fewer than 1 million clones, approximately 97% seen once. Input material: naive CD8+ T cells sorted from blood. The source of these receptors is a man between 25 and 39 years old in good health.

The gene calls are TRBV11-2 and TRBJ2-7, with a possible D match to TRBD1 (5 bases). The CDR3 spans 14 residues. The ends were cut back, 0 bases at V and 4 bases at J, with 10 bases in the middle. Germline lookup yields CDR1 SGHAT and CDR2 FQNNGV. CDR3 nucleotide sequence: TGTGCCAGCAGCTTAGACAGGGTGACGTACGAGCAGTACTTC. This encodes CASSLDRVTYEQYF.

The chain uses TRBV5-1 and TRBJ2-7; D perhaps matches TRBD1 (6 bases). Germline V gene data show CDR1 as SGHRS and CDR2 as YFSETQ. This CDR3 is 14 amino acids long. V was shortened by 3 bases and J by 6 bases, with 16 bases between the two germline ends. CDR3: CASSSTGWNGEQYF. The CDR3 DNA is TGCGCCAGCAGCTCTACAGGGTGGAACGGCGAGCAGTACTTC.

This chain joins TRBV27 and TRBJ2-1; D gene unclear. Trimming cost V 4 bases and J 0 bases, with 10 bases left between them. CDR1 and CDR2 (germline): MNHEY, SMNVEV (reference sequence). The CDR3 covers 15 residues. The CDR3 DNA reads as TGTGCCAGCAGTTCCCAGGAGAGCTCCTACAATGAGCAGTTCTTC. Protein: CASSSQESSYNEQFF.

This clone was seen more than once but under ten times. The V gene is TRBV27, the J gene TRBJ2-7; D might be TRBD2 (6 bases). Germline CDR1 reads MNHEY; CDR2 reads SMNVEV (reference sequence). This CDR3 has 12 amino acids. V was pared by 7 bases and J by 9 bases, with 16 bases between. The CDR3 DNA is TGTGCCAGCATCGATTTGCGGGGACGGCAGTACTTC. Its translation: CASIDLRGRQYF.

J is TRBJ2-1 and V is TRBV27; 10 nucleotides agree with TRBD2. V shed 3 bases, J shed 6 bases, and the junction held 5 bases outside the gene matches. The CDR3 is 15 amino acids. Germline V gene lookup returns CDR1 MNHEY and CDR2 SMNVEV (reference sequence). The CDR3 DNA is TGTGCCAGCAGTTTTGTGACTAGCGGGCTCAATGAGCAGTTCTTC. Protein product: CASSFVTSGLNEQFF.

The chain joins TRBV19 to TRBJ2-7; D may correspond to TRBD1 or TRBD2 (5 bases each). Germline V gene lookup returns CDR1 LNHDA and CDR2 SQIVND (reference sequence). V was clipped by 3 bases and J by 3 bases, with 9 bases between them. This CDR3 contains 13 residues. CDR3 in DNA: TGTGCCAGTAGTATGGGGACGGGCTACGAGCAGTACTTC. This codes for CASSMGTGYEQYF. The variable domain in full, completed from reference TRBV19 and TRBJ2-7, reads DGGITQSPKYLFRKEGQNVTLSCEQNLNHDAMYWYRQDPGQGLRLIYYSQIVNDFQKGDIAEGYSVSREKKESFPLTVTSAQKNPTAFYLCASSMGTGYEQYFGPGTRLTVT.

The V and J genes are TRBV5-6 and TRBJ1-5; weak D call: TRBD1 (5 bases). The V gene lost 0 bases and the J gene lost 4 bases, with 5 bases spanning the gap. This CDR3 has 13 residues. The germline gives CDR1 SGHDT, CDR2 YYEEEE. DNA for the CDR3: TGTGCCAGCAGCTTGGGACAGAATCAGCCCCAGCATTTT. This translates into CASSLGQNQPQHF.

The V gene is TRBV7-9, the J gene TRBJ1-1; 7 bases line up with TRBD1. The trim removed 0 bases at V and 3 bases at J, leaving 1 base unmatched. Germline-derived CDR1 and CDR2 are SEHNR and FQNEAQ (reference sequence). The CDR3 is 14 amino acids. The CDR3 loop is CASSLAGGYTEAFF. CDR3 coding DNA: TGTGCCAGCAGCTTAGCAGGGGGCTACACTGAAGCTTTCTTT.

This clone has only one observation. The chain is built from TRBV27 and TRBJ1-5; TRBD1 matches at 9 bases. The trim removed 5 bases at V and 7 bases at J, leaving 6 bases unmatched. This CDR3 is built from 14 residues. Germline V gene sequence: CDR1 MNHEY, CDR2 SMNVEV (reference sequence). CDR3 nucleotides: TGTGCCAGCAGTCTGACAGGGGGAAACCAGCCCCAGCATTTT. Its translation is CASSLTGGNQPQHF.

V and J are TRBV5-1 and TRBJ2-1, with 9 bases matching TRBD1. This CDR3 contains 14 residues. Germline V gene sequence: CDR1 SGHRS, CDR2 YFSETQ. V trimming: 3 bases; J trimming: 5 bases; junction bases outside the gene matches: 3. CDR3: CASSWDRVNNEQFF. CDR3 DNA sequence: TGCGCCAGCAGCTGGGACAGGGTCAACAATGAGCAGTTCTTC. Full variable domain (missing parts from reference TRBV5-1 and TRBJ2-1): KAGVTQTPRYLIKTRGQQVTLSCSPISGHRSVSWYQQTPGQGLQFLFEYFSETQRNKGNFPGRFSGRQFSNSRSEMNVSTLELGDSALYLCASSWDRVNNEQFFGPGTRLTVL.